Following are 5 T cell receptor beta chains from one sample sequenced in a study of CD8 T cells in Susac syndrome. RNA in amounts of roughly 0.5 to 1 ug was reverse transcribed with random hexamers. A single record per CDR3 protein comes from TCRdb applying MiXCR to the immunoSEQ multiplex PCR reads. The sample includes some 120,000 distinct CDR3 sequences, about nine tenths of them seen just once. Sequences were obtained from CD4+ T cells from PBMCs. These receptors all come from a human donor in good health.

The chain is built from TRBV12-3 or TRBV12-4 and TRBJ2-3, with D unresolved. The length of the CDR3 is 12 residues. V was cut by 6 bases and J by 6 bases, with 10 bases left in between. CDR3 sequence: CASSQDGDTQYF. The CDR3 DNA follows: TGTGCCAGCAGCCAAGACGGGGATACGCAGTATTTT.

The DNA of the CDR3 is TGTGCCAGCAGCGTAGGAGACAACTATGGCTACACCTTC. It encodes CASSVGDNYGYTF. The V and J genes are TRBV9 and TRBJ1-2, with D hard to call. Germline CDR1 reads SGDLS; CDR2 reads YYNGEE. The ends were cut back, 0 bases at V and 2 bases at J, with 5 bases in the middle. The CDR3 extends over 13 amino acids.

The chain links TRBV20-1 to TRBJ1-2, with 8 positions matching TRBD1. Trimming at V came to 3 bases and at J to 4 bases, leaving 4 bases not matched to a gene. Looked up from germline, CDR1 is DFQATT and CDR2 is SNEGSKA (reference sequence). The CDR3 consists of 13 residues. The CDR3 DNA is TGCAGTGCTAGGCCAGGGACAGGCTATGGCTACACCTTC. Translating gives CSARPGTGYGYTF.

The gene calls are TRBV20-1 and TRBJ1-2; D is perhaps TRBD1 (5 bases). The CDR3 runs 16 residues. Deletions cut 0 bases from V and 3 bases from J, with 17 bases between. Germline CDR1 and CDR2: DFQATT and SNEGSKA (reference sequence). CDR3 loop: CSARDSSRGSDYGYTF. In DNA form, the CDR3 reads TGCAGTGCTAGAGATTCCTCCCGGGGCTCAGACTATGGCTACACCTTC.

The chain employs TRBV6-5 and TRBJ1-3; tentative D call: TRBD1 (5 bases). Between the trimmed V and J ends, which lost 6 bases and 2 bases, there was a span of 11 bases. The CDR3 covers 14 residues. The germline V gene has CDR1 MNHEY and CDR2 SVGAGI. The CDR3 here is CASSLPDTGNTIYF. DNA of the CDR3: TGTGCCAGCAGCCTACCGGACACTGGAAACACCATATATTTT.